The 2 T cell receptor beta chains listed next were all sequenced from one sample in a study of cytomegalovirus exposure and HLA in healthy donors. 13 Jbeta primers and 60 Vbeta primers were used for the PCR. The repertoire was sequenced with immunoSEQ multiplex PCR; TCRdb's copy has only in-frame clones and lacks some. The sample totals some 84,000 clones. The sequencing input was PBMCs. Receptors were obtained from a man in his fifties or sixties in good health and CMV-seronegative.

This chain connects TRBV28 to TRBJ1-1; 8 positions match TRBD1. Germline V gene lookup returns CDR1 MDHEN and CDR2 SYDVKM. The length of the CDR3 is 14 residues. After removal of 7 bases from V and 1 base from J, the junction contained 5 bases not matched to a gene. In DNA, the CDR3 is TGTGCCAGCACCTCGACAGGGGCGAACACTGAAGCTTTCTTT. It yields the protein CASTSTGANTEAFF.

The genes are TRBV5-1 and TRBJ1-2; D is possibly TRBD1 (5 bases). V was cut by 4 bases and J by 4 bases, with 20 bases left in between. This CDR3 comprises 16 residues. Germline V lookup: CDR1 SGHRS, CDR2 YFSETQ. CDR3 protein: CASSLVGAGTGYGYTF. The CDR3 coding sequence is TGCGCCAGCAGCCTGGTTGGGGCCGGGACTGGCTATGGCTACACCTTC. The variable domain in full, completed from reference TRBV5-1 and TRBJ1-2, reads KAGVTQTPRYLIKTRGQQVTLSCSPISGHRSVSWYQQTPGQGLQFLFEYFSETQRNKGNFPGRFSGRQFSNSRSEMNVSTLELGDSALYLCASSLVGAGTGYGYTFGSGTRLTVV.